This record covers a single T cell receptor (beta chain). Its antigen remains unknown. With UMIs, 5'RACE template switching was used to make TCR beta cDNA. TCRdb re-called the 5' RACE reads, yielding one record per CDR3 amino acid sequence without DNA. The sample features 400,000 to 500,000 distinct CDR3 sequences, with 6% to 9.5% in its top ten. The data were obtained in a study of T cells expressing NK-cell markers. Overall study context: The sequencing cohort of eight donors included seven HCMV-seropositive individuals and one seronegative individual. Findings of the study overall: Roughly six donors showed dominant NKG2C+ clonotypes comprising roughly 1.0-7.5% of their CD8+ T cells.

The CDR3 consists of 13 residues. Germline-derived CDR1 and CDR2 are SGHTA and FQGNSA. V is TRBV7-2 and J is TRBJ1-6; TCRdb returns TRBD1, unconfirmable since there is no DNA. This TCR was recovered from a woman aged 18-70 years in good health. The sample was blood T cells: a sorted CD56 or NKG2C T cell subset, CD4+ or CD8+ T cells, or bulk PBMC T cells (not recorded which). Here the CDR3 reads CASRPDSLSPLHF.